A single sample is the source of the 25 T cell receptor beta chains below, sequenced in a study of T cell responses to AZD1222 COVID-19 vaccine. TCRdb's table, derived via immunoSEQ multiplex PCR, lists solely in-frame clones and lacks some. The sample holds fewer than 150,000 clones, roughly 91% seen once. This sample comprised peripheral blood, obtained on day 0 of AZD1222 vaccination. All receptors derive from an adult in good health.

The chain links TRBV7-2 to TRBJ2-5; the D gene could be TRBD1 or TRBD2 (5 bases each). In germline, CDR1 is SGHTA, CDR2 FQGNSA. V was shortened by 5 bases and J by 5 bases, with 18 bases between the two germline ends. CDR3 length equals 15 residues. CDR3 coding DNA: TGTGCCAGCAGCACAACCGGGACCGTGGCGGAGACCCAGTACTTC. Translating gives CASSTTGTVAETQYF.

This rearrangement joins TRBV11-3 to TRBJ2-1; TRBD2 matches 7 bases. The CDR3 spans 16 residues. The germline gives CDR1 SGHNT, CDR2 YENEEA. After removal of 1 base from V and 5 bases from J, the junction contained 8 bases not matched to a gene. CDR3 nucleotides: TGTGCCAGCAGCTTAGGCAGTAGCGGGTTTGACAATGAGCAGTTCTTC. Translated, it gives CASSLGSSGFDNEQFF.

This clone was observed many times. The chain recombines TRBV12-3 or TRBV12-4 with TRBJ1-1; weak D call: TRBD1 (5 bases). The CDR3 consists of 12 residues. The V and J ends lost 4 bases and 6 bases respectively, with 9 bases between them. CDR3 sequence reads: CASSYQGSEAFF. DNA of the CDR3: TGTGCCAGCAGTTACCAGGGCTCTGAAGCTTTCTTT.

This chain uses TRBV4-3 with TRBJ1-5; D not resolved. This CDR3 comprises 13 residues. Trimming left V 0 bases short and J 1 base short, with 1 base between. Germline-derived CDR1 and CDR2 are LGHNA and YSLEER. The CDR3 region is CASSQDSNQPQHF. The CDR3, as DNA: TGCGCCAGCAGCCAAGACAGCAATCAGCCCCAGCATTTT.

The chain is built from TRBV6-1 and TRBJ1-5, with 7 bases lining up with TRBD1. The ends lost 2 bases at V and 9 bases at J; junction bases unmatched: 10. The CDR3 sequence is 15 residues long. Germline lookup yields CDR1 MNHNS and CDR2 SASEGT. The CDR3 loop reads CASSERQGKILPQHF. For the CDR3, the DNA is TGTGCCAGCAGTGAAAGACAGGGCAAGATTCTGCCCCAGCATTTT.

This clone was counted a few times. The rearrangement links TRBV27 to TRBJ1-6; D call uncertain. Germline assignment: CDR1 MNHEY and CDR2 SMNVEV (reference sequence). The CDR3 totals 15 residues. Trimming removed 4 bases from V and 7 bases from J, with 14 bases in between. The CDR3 region is CASSSEGGRNSPLHF. For the CDR3, the DNA is TGTGCCAGCAGTTCCGAAGGAGGGAGGAATTCACCCCTCCACTTT.

This clone was detected only a few times. This chain connects TRBV6-5 to TRBJ2-1, with D possibly being TRBD1 or TRBD2 (5 bases each). V lost 5 bases to trimming and J lost 9 bases, with 17 bases between them. Germline V gene lookup returns CDR1 MNHEY and CDR2 SVGAGI. CDR3 size: 14 residues. In DNA, the CDR3 is TGTGCCAGCAGTCCCGGGACCCCCCGTTCTGAGCAGTTCTTC. Its protein product is CASSPGTPRSEQFF.

Worth noting for this clone: Since no conserved phenylalanine or tryptophan closes the CDR3, a read error is the likely cause. The DNA is omitted, as the CDR3 cannot be located on it reliably, and the CDR3 follows TCRdb's listing. The J gene is TRBJ1-1, the V gene TRBV10-1; TRBD1 reflects the table's D call only, with no check against the DNA. The CDR3 length equals 8 residues, ends included. CDR1 and CDR2 from the germline V gene are WNHNN and SYGVQD (reference sequence). CDR3 residues: CASSESGV.

The CDR3 is CASSRKAGTDTQYF. The CDR3 DNA reads TGTGCCAGCTCTAGGAAGGCAGGGACAGATACGCAGTATTTT. J is TRBJ2-3 and V is TRBV18; maybe TRBD1 (5 bases). This CDR3 is built from 14 residues. V was cut by 6 bases and J by 3 bases, with 13 bases left in between. Germline CDR1 and CDR2: KGHSH and LQKENI. The full variable domain, rest sourced from reference TRBV18 and TRBJ2-3, is NAGVMQNPRHLVRRRGQEARLRCSPMKGHSHVYWYRQLPEEGLKFMVYLQKENIIDESGMPKERFSAEFPKEGPSILRIQQVVRGDSAAYFCASSRKAGTDTQYFGPGTRLTVL.

This chain connects TRBV5-1 to TRBJ1-2; possible D gene TRBD1, 6 bases. From germline, CDR1 is SGHRS and CDR2 YFSETQ. The CDR3 extends over 13 amino acids. The ends were cut back, 4 bases at V and 8 bases at J, with 15 bases in the middle. The CDR3 is CASSQQGRGGYTF. CDR3 nucleotides: TGCGCCAGCAGCCAACAGGGCCGGGGGGGCTACACCTTC. The full variable domain, rest sourced from reference TRBV5-1 and TRBJ1-2, is KAGVTQTPRYLIKTRGQQVTLSCSPISGHRSVSWYQQTPGQGLQFLFEYFSETQRNKGNFPGRFSGRQFSNSRSEMNVSTLELGDSALYLCASSQQGRGGYTFGSGTRLTVV.

This chain connects TRBV10-3 to TRBJ2-3; a possible D gene is TRBD2 (6 bases). The V end lost 3 bases, the J end lost 3 bases, and 13 bases lay between the germline ends. Germline V gives CDR1 ENHRY, CDR2 SYGVKD. The CDR3 has 15 residues. The CDR3 here is CAISEPGLRTDTQYF. CDR3 nucleotides: TGTGCCATCAGTGAACCGGGACTGAGAACAGATACGCAGTATTTT.

The chain combines TRBV18 with TRBJ1-1; D is undetermined. The V end lost 4 bases, the J end lost 0 bases, and 18 bases lay between the germline ends. The CDR3 is made up of 17 amino acids. Germline values: CDR1 KGHSH, CDR2 LQKENI. The CDR3 DNA follows: TGTGCCAGCTCACTAGCTAACCTCGGAAAAATGAACACTGAAGCTTTCTTT. Translated, it gives CASSLANLGKMNTEAFF. Full variable domain (rest looked up from reference TRBV18 and TRBJ1-1): NAGVMQNPRHLVRRRGQEARLRCSPMKGHSHVYWYRQLPEEGLKFMVYLQKENIIDESGMPKERFSAEFPKEGPSILRIQQVVRGDSAAYFCASSLANLGKMNTEAFFGQGTRLTVV.

The CDR3 DNA is TGTGCCAGCAGCTTACGTCCCAGGGACGCCTACGAGCAGTACTTC. This sequence encodes CASSLRPRDAYEQYF. The chain uses TRBV7-6 and TRBJ2-7; D might be TRBD1 or TRBD2, each matching 5 bases. V dropped 2 bases and J dropped 2 bases, with 13 bases sitting between them. The germline V gene encodes CDR1 SGHVS and CDR2 FNYEAQ. The CDR3 is 15 residues long.

This clone came up a few times. This rearrangement joins TRBV5-6 to TRBJ1-2; no reliable D call. Per germline, CDR1 SGHDT and CDR2 YYEEEE. Between the trimmed V and J ends, which lost 0 bases and 4 bases, there was a span of 4 bases. The CDR3 is 12 residues long. The CDR3 protein is CASSLDGYGYTF. For the CDR3, the DNA is TGTGCCAGCAGCTTGGACGGCTATGGCTACACCTTC. Using reference TRBV5-6 and TRBJ1-2 for the parts outside the CDR3, the full variable domain is DAGVTQSPTHLIKTRGQQVTLRCSPKSGHDTVSWYQQALGQGPQFIFQYYEEEERQRGNFPDRFSGHQFPNYSSELNVNALLLGDSALYLCASSLDGYGYTFGSGTRLTVV.

The V and J genes are TRBV7-2 and TRBJ2-6, with a weak D call TRBD2 (6 bases). There are 14 residues in the CDR3. The germline CDR1 and CDR2 sequences are SGHTA and FQGNSA. Trimming stripped 2 bases from V and 10 bases from J, with 12 bases between. The DNA for the CDR3 is TGTGCCAGCAGCTTATACGGGGGTCGGAACGTCCTGACTTTC. Translation gives CASSLYGGRNVLTF.

V and J are TRBV5-1 and TRBJ1-1, with no clear D. Trimming removed 3 bases from V and 0 bases from J, with 12 bases in between. CDR1 and CDR2 from the germline V gene are SGHRS and YFSETQ. The CDR3 is 15 amino acids. CDR3 loop: CASSSFGILNTEAFF. The DNA of the CDR3 is TGCGCCAGCAGCTCATTTGGAATCCTGAACACTGAAGCTTTCTTT.

Notes on this clone: The junction departs from the called germline gene at one end, perhaps through a read error. The gene calls are TRBV2 and TRBJ2-5; D remains ambiguous. CDR3 length: 13 residues. Germline CDR1 is SNHLY and CDR2 is FYNNEI. CDR3 sequence (DNA): TGTGCCAGCGGTAGTGGCGGCCAAGAAACCCAGTACTTC. Its protein product is CASGSGGQETQYF.

This chain connects TRBV9 to TRBJ2-7; D is unresolved. Trimming left V 4 bases short and J 0 bases short, with 8 bases between. Germline CDR1 is SGDLS and CDR2 is YYNGEE. This CDR3 is built from 13 residues. Written as DNA, the CDR3 is TGTGCCAGCAGCAAGGGAAGCTCCTACGAGCAGTACTTC. It codes for CASSKGSSYEQYF. Looking up the rest from reference TRBV9 and TRBJ2-7 gives the full variable domain: DSGVTQTPKHLITATGQRVTLRCSPRSGDLSVYWYQQSLDQGLQFLIQYYNGEERAKGNILERFSAQQFPDLHSELNLSSLELGDSALYFCASSKGSSYEQYFGPGTRLTVT.

The rearrangement links TRBV15 to TRBJ1-4; the D is unclear. This CDR3 region has 15 residues. Looked up from germline, CDR1 is LNHNV and CDR2 is YYDKDF (reference sequence). The ends were cut back, 4 bases at V and 8 bases at J, with 17 bases in the middle. The CDR3 is CATSIDFSKGEKLFF. CDR3 bases: TGTGCCACCAGCATCGACTTCTCGAAGGGAGAAAAACTGTTTTTT. Drawing the rest from reference TRBV15 and TRBJ1-4, the complete variable domain is DAMVIQNPRYQVTQFGKPVTLSCSQTLNHNVMYWYQQKSSQAPKLLFHYYDKDFNNEADTPDNFQSRRPNTSFCFLDIRSPGLGDTAMYLCATSIDFSKGEKLFFGSGTQLSVL.

This clone was recorded once. V usage is TRBV18 and J usage is TRBJ1-3; no firm D call. The V gene lost 3 bases and the J gene lost 3 bases, with 9 bases spanning the gap. The germline V gene has CDR1 KGHSH and CDR2 LQKENI. CDR3 size: 14 residues. CDR3 residues: CASSPRTFGNTIYF. For the CDR3, the DNA is TGTGCCAGCTCACCGCGAACTTTTGGAAACACCATATATTTT.

In DNA form, the CDR3 reads TGTGCCAGTAGTACCTCGACAGGGACCTATGGCTACACCTTC. It codes for CASSTSTGTYGYTF. The chain combines TRBV19 with TRBJ1-2, with 7 bases matching TRBD1. V gave up 4 bases and J gave up 4 bases; unmatched junction bases: 6. Germline CDR1 is LNHDA and CDR2 is SQIVND (reference sequence). The CDR3 totals 14 residues.

V and J are TRBV5-1 and TRBJ2-7, with TRBD2 identical over 10 bases. J was trimmed by 3 bases and V by 7 bases; bases with no gene match: 10. Per the germline V gene, CDR1 is SGHRS and CDR2 is YFSETQ. CDR3 length: 15 residues. The chain's CDR3 is CASARETSGLYEQYF. The CDR3 region has the DNA TGCGCCAGCGCCCGGGAGACTAGCGGGCTCTACGAGCAGTACTTC.

This chain uses TRBV27 with TRBJ1-1, with 8 bases that match TRBD1. This CDR3 is built from 12 residues. The V segment lost 10 bases and the J segment 0 bases; nucleotides outside the gene matches: 1. Germline V CDR1 and CDR2: MNHEY, SMNVEV (reference sequence). CDR3 region: CATGGMNTEAFF. The CDR3 DNA follows: TGTGCCACAGGGGGCATGAACACTGAAGCTTTCTTT.

This clone has a single count. This chain connects TRBV5-1 to TRBJ2-1; 9 nucleotides agree with TRBD2. This CDR3 region has 16 residues. The germline V gene encodes CDR1 SGHRS and CDR2 YFSETQ. With V trimmed by 0 bases and J by 0 bases, 1 base remained unmatched. CDR3 DNA sequence: TGCGCCAGCAGCTTGGGCGGGAGGGCCTCCTACAATGAGCAGTTCTTC. It translates to CASSLGGRASYNEQFF.

V and J are TRBV11-2 and TRBJ1-2; D unresolved. This CDR3 comprises 14 residues. Per germline, CDR1 SGHAT and CDR2 FQNNGV. V lost 5 bases to trimming and J lost 4 bases, with 14 bases between them. The CDR3 sequence is CASSPPFTPYGYTF. The CDR3 DNA reads as TGTGCCAGCAGCCCCCCGTTCACTCCCTATGGCTACACCTTC.